This T cell receptor beta chain is drawn from a study of regulatory T cells in long-lasting Graves disease. Study-level points and caveats: Accuracy might have suffered from few samples. There were preferences for TRBV28, TRBJ1-2 and TRBJ2-5 in persistent disease. Blood alone, not thyroid tissue, was studied.

Construction of the TCR beta libraries employed iRepertoire HTBI primers in conjunction with Arm-PCR of CDR3 regions. Each CDR3 protein is one row after TCRdb ran MiXCR on the multiplex PCR reads. The repertoire holds some 250,000 distinct CDR3 sequences, with about 17% as singletons. Time point: newly diagnosed GD, antithyroid drugs for less than 3 months. PBMCs were the source of the RNA used for TCR sequencing. This clonotype was detected many times. Its specificity is unknown. Germline loops: CDR1 SGHTA, CDR2 FQGTGA. V was clipped by 1 base and J by 4 bases, with 7 bases between them. CDR3 size: 13 residues. The same data also went into a second study, on T cells in Graves' hyperthyroidism and ophthalmopathy.

The material was peripheral blood mononuclear cells (PBMCs), obtained at new diagnosis, from a patient treated with antithyroid drugs. The chain has TRBV7-3 and TRBJ1-1; D not certain. This sequence was found in a woman aged 25 to 45 with Graves disease. The chain's CDR3 is CASSLSWGTEAFF. The CDR3 coding sequence is TGTGCCAGCAGCTTAAGCTGGGGCACTGAAGCTTTCTTT. Using reference TRBV7-3 and TRBJ1-1 for the parts outside the CDR3, the full variable domain is GAGVSQTPSNKVTEKGKYVELRCDPISGHTALYWYRQSLGQGPEFLIYFQGTGAADDSGLPNDRFFAVRPEGSVSTLKIQRTERGDSAVYLCASSLSWGTEAFFGQGTRLTVV.